This TCR beta chain is drawn from a study of follicular helper T cells after annual influenza vaccination. Study-wide findings and caveats: ICOS-CD38- cTfh most often held earlier Day 7 ICOS+CD38+ clones. Successive annual vaccinations recalled a recurrent oligoclonal ICOS+CD38+ cTfh response with influenza-specific clonotypes.

Trimming removed 4 bases from V and 5 bases from J; junction bases left unmatched: 13. In germline, CDR1 is SNHLY, CDR2 FYNNEI. The CDR3 sequence is 18 residues long. In this sample, this clone turned up a few times. Its antigen is as yet unknown. This table comes from immunoSEQ multiplex PCR, and its TCRdb copy is limited to in-frame clones, with some not included. The table includes approximately 12,000 clones, approximately 80% detected once. Sample time point: 2015-2016 season, pre-vaccination. The TCR comes from an adult who received the influenza vaccine. The sample in question was CXCR5+ CD38- circulating T follicular helper cells from blood, obtained on the day of influenza vaccination. The subset was: circulating Tfh, non-naive CD4+CXCR5+PD-1+ (ICOS+CD38+ or ICOS-CD38-). J is TRBJ1-6 and V is TRBV2, with 8 bases matching TRBD1. CDR3 bases: TGTGCCAGCAGTGGTATGCAGGGGGCGCGAGTGGATAATTCACCCCTCCACTTT. This gives the protein CASSGMQGARVDNSPLHF.